The 14 T cell receptor beta chains below were found in one sample sequenced in a study of shared clonotypes between healthy human individuals. Data came from immunoSEQ multiplex PCR; TCRdb stores just in-frame clones and leaves some out. The sample records over 850,000 clones, 75% to 80% being singletons. The sample comprised memory CD4+ T cells from PBMCs. Sample subset: CD45RA-negative fraction. These receptors were taken from a man in his late teens or twenties in good health. Some clones in this sample may be carry-over from other donors' samples.

The gene calls are TRBV28 and TRBJ2-5; 10 bases line up with TRBD1. The J call is uncertain, as TRBJ2-7 better fits the DNA end. Germline V lookup: CDR1 MDHEN, CDR2 SYDVKM. This CDR3 is built from 14 residues. The CDR3, as DNA: TGTGCCAGCAGTTCACCGGGACAGGGGTACGAGCAGTACTTC. Residues: CASSSPGQGYEQYF.

The J gene is TRBJ1-2, the V gene TRBV19, with 7 bases aligning to TRBD1. There are 12 residues in the CDR3. With V trimmed by 7 bases and J by 8 bases, 7 bases remained unmatched. Germline assignment: CDR1 LNHDA and CDR2 SQIVND (reference sequence). CDR3 DNA: TGTGCCAGTACTCGGGACAGCGGGGGCTACACCTTC. It codes for CASTRDSGGYTF.

J is TRBJ2-2 and V is TRBV4-1, with D uncertain. Trimming removed 2 bases at V and 5 bases at J, with 3 bases between. The length of the CDR3 is 12 residues. Germline V gene sequence: CDR1 MGHRA, CDR2 YSYEKL. CDR3 loop: CASSQRTGELFF. CDR3 coding DNA: TGCGCCAGCAGCCAACGAACCGGGGAGCTGTTTTTT.

The chain has TRBV27 and TRBJ2-7, with D unresolved. Germline CDR1 is MNHEY and CDR2 is SMNVEV (reference sequence). The CDR3 loop spans 15 amino acids. V lost 6 bases to trimming and J lost 6 bases, with 21 bases between them. The CDR3 DNA reads as TGTGCCAGCAGCTCATCCTATTGGATCGGTGGCGAGCAGTACTTC. It is translated as CASSSSYWIGGEQYF.

This clone has a count of ten or more. The V call is TRBV27, the J call TRBJ2-7; 14 nucleotides agree with TRBD2. CDR3 size: 17 residues. CDR1 and CDR2 (germline): MNHEY, SMNVEV (reference sequence). The ends lost 3 bases at V and 2 bases at J; junction bases unmatched: 6. Here the CDR3 DNA reads TGTGCCAGCAGTTTTCGGACTAGCGGGAGGATTGCCTACGAGCAGTACTTC. Translating it yields CASSFRTSGRIAYEQYF.

CDR3 region: CASSLPERGTGELFF. In DNA form, the CDR3 reads TGCGCCAGCAGCTTGCCAGAGCGAGGCACCGGGGAGCTGTTTTTT. The V call is TRBV5-1, the J call TRBJ2-2; D not certain. Trimming removed 1 base at V and 4 bases at J, with 11 bases between. The V gene's germline CDR1 is SGHRS and CDR2 YFSETQ. This CDR3 has 15 amino acids.

The chain links TRBV10-3 to TRBJ1-4; possibly TRBD1 for D (5 bases). Looked up from germline, CDR1 is ENHRY and CDR2 is SYGVKD. V lost 9 bases and J lost 8, with 16 bases in between. The CDR3 extends over 13 amino acids. The chain's CDR3 is CAMRPGPGEKLFF. For the CDR3, the DNA is TGTGCCATGAGGCCAGGGCCGGGGGAAAAACTGTTTTTT.

As for this clone: A much larger clone lies a single base off, so this may be a read error. The rearrangement links TRBV4-2 to TRBJ1-2, with 8 bases identical to TRBD1. V shed 5 bases, J shed 1 base, and the junction held 3 bases outside the gene matches. The CDR3 consists of 14 residues. Germline values: CDR1 LGHNA, CDR2 YNFKEQ. For the CDR3, the DNA is TGTGCCAGCAGCTTTGACAGGGGTAACTATGGCTACACCTTC. This gives the protein CASSFDRGNYGYTF.

The chain has TRBV5-1 and TRBJ2-3; weak D call: TRBD2 (6 bases). CDR3 length: 15 residues. Germline assignment: CDR1 SGHRS and CDR2 YFSETQ. Trimming left V 4 bases short and J 0 bases short, with 12 bases between. For the CDR3, the DNA is TGCGCCAGCAGCGGAGGGCCCTCAAGCACAGATACGCAGTATTTT. Its translation is CASSGGPSSTDTQYF. The full variable domain, in which reference TRBV5-1 and TRBJ2-3 provide the parts outside the CDR3, is KAGVTQTPRYLIKTRGQQVTLSCSPISGHRSVSWYQQTPGQGLQFLFEYFSETQRNKGNFPGRFSGRQFSNSRSEMNVSTLELGDSALYLCASSGGPSSTDTQYFGPGTRLTVL.

V and J are TRBV5-1 and TRBJ2-2; D is perhaps TRBD2 (6 bases). The CDR3 length is 14 residues. Germline loops: CDR1 SGHRS, CDR2 YFSETQ. V lost 3 bases and J 7 bases, leaving 13 bases between the germline ends. CDR3: CASSSLSGVGELFF. The CDR3 DNA follows: TGCGCCAGCAGCTCCCTCTCGGGGGTCGGGGAGCTGTTTTTT.

J is TRBJ2-3 and V is TRBV4-3; the D is unclear. The CDR3 contains 13 residues. CDR1 and CDR2 (germline): LGHNA, YSLEER. V shed 1 base and J shed 4 bases, with 6 bases lying between them. CDR3 residues: CASSQVRADTQYF. CDR3 coding DNA: TGCGCCAGCAGCCAAGTTCGGGCAGATACGCAGTATTTT.

The CDR3 region has the DNA TGTGCCAGCAGTTTTTGGGGAACTAGCGGGATGGAGACCCAGTACTTC. Protein product: CASSFWGTSGMETQYF. The rearrangement joins TRBV28 to TRBJ2-5; 10 nucleotides align to TRBD2. The CDR3 covers 16 residues. CDR1 and CDR2 from the germline V gene are MDHEN and SYDVKM. J lost 5 bases, V lost 3 bases, and 9 bases had no gene match.

In regard to this clone: Distinct nucleotide sequences in the sample also encode this CDR3. This chain links TRBV7-3 with TRBJ1-2; 8 nucleotides match TRBD1. This CDR3 is 13 amino acids long. Germline values: CDR1 SGHTA, CDR2 FQGTGA. V lost 5 bases to trimming and J lost 4 bases; unmatched junction nucleotides: 3. CDR3 in DNA: TGTGCCAGCAGCCCCGGACAGGGCTATGGCTACACCTTC. It codes for CASSPGQGYGYTF.

Only one count was recorded for this clone. The chain combines TRBV28 with TRBJ1-2; D is undetermined. V lost 3 bases, J lost 3 bases, and 11 bases lay in between. This CDR3 region has 14 residues. Germline CDR1 and CDR2: MDHEN and SYDVKM. CDR3 nucleotides: TGTGCCAGCAGTTTTGGTGGCAGTGACTATGGCTACACCTTC. It is translated as CASSFGGSDYGYTF.